This TCR beta chain was captured in a study of immune cell composition in non-small cell lung cancer. Study findings and constraints: Roughly 75% of squamous and under 35% of adenocarcinoma cases had tumour-associated clones >0.5%.

The assay was immunoSEQ multiplex PCR, and TCRdb's table has in-frame clones only and misses some. This table has around 11,000 clones, roughly 60% appearing once. By its share, this clone is medium-sized. The antigen is unknown. The source of this sequence is a human donor with non-small cell lung cancer. The sequencing sample was made of lung tumor tissue.

For the CDR3, the DNA is TGTGCCAGCAGCCTAGTGACAGGGGAGACCCAGTACTTC. Translating it yields CASSLVTGETQYF. V and J are TRBV7-9 and TRBJ2-5, with TRBD1 identical over 7 bases. Germline V gene sequence: CDR1 SEHNR, CDR2 FQNEAQ (reference sequence). Germline trimming cut 5 bases from V and 5 bases from J; bases unmatched to any gene: 5. This CDR3 has 13 residues.